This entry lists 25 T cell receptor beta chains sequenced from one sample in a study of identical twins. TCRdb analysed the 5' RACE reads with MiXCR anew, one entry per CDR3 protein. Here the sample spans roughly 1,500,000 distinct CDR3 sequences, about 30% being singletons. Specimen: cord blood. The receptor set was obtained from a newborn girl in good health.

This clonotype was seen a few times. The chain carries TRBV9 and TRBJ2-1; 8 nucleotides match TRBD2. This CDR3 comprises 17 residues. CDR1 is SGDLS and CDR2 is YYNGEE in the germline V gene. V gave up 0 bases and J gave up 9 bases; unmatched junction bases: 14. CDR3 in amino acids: CASSVAHSGSPLGEQFF. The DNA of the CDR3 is TGTGCCAGCAGCGTAGCGCACAGCGGGAGCCCCTTAGGTGAGCAGTTCTTC. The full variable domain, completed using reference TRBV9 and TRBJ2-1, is DSGVTQTPKHLITATGQRVTLRCSPRSGDLSVYWYQQSLDQGLQFLIQYYNGEERAKGNILERFSAQQFPDLHSELNLSSLELGDSALYFCASSVAHSGSPLGEQFFGPGTRLTVL.

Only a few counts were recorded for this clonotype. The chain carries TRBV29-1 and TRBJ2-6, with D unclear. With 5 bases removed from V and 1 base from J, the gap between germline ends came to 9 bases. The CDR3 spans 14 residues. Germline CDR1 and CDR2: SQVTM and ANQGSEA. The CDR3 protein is CSVLKASGANVLTF. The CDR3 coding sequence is TGCAGCGTTTTAAAGGCTTCTGGGGCCAACGTCCTGACTTTC.

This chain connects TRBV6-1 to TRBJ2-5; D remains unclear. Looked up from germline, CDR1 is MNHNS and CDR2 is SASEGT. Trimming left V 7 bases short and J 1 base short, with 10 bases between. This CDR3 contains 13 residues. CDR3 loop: CASIMAFQETQYF. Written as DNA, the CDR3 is TGTGCCAGCATTATGGCCTTCCAAGAGACCCAGTACTTC.

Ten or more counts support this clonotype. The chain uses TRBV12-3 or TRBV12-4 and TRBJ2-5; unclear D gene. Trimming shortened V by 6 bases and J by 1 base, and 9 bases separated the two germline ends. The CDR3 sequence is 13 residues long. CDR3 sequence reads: CASSFGVQETQYF. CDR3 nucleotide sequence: TGTGCCAGCAGCTTTGGGGTCCAAGAGACCCAGTACTTC.

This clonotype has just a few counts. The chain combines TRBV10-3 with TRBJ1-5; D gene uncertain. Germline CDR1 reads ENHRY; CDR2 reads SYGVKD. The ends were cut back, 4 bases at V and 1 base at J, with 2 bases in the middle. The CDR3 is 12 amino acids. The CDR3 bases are TGTGCCATCAGTGCCAGCAATCAGCCCCAGCATTTT. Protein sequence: CAISASNQPQHF.

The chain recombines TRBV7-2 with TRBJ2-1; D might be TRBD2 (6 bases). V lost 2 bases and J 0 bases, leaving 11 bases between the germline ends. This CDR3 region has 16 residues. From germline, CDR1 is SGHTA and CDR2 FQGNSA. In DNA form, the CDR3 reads TGTGCCAGCAGCTTAAGCGGAGCGGGCTCCTACAATGAGCAGTTCTTC. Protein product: CASSLSGAGSYNEQFF.

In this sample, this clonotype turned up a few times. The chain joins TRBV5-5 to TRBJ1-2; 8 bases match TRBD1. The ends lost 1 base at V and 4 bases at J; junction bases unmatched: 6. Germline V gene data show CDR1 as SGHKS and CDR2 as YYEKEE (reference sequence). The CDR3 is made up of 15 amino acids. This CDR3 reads CASSLLGTGFYGYTF. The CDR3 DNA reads TGTGCCAGCAGCTTGCTGGGGACAGGATTCTATGGCTACACCTTC.

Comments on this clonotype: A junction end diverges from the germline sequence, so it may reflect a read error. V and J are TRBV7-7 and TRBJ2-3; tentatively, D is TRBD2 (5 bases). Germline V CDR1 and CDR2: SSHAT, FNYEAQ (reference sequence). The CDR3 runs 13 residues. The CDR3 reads CASSLHRGDTQYF. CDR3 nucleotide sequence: TGTGCTAGCAGCTTACACCGGGGAGATACGCAGTATTTT.

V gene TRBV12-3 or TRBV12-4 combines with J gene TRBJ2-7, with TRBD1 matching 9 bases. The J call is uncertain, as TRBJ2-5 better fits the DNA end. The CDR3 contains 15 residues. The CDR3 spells CASSYGTGSRETQYF. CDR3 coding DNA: TGTGCCAGCAGTTACGGGACAGGGTCGCGAGAGACCCAGTACTTC.

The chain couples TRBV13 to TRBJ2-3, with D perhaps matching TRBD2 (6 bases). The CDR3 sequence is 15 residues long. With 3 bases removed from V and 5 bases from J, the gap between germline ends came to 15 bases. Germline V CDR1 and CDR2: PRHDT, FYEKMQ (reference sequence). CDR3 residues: CASSFPGEGGDTQYF. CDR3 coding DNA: TGTGCCAGCAGCTTCCCGGGAGAGGGTGGAGATACGCAGTATTTT.

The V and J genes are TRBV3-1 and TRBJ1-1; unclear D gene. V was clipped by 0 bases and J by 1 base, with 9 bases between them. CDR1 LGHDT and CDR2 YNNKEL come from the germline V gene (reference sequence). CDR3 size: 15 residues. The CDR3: CASSQDGLSNTEAFF. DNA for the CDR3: TGTGCCAGCAGCCAAGACGGACTTTCGAACACTGAAGCTTTCTTT.

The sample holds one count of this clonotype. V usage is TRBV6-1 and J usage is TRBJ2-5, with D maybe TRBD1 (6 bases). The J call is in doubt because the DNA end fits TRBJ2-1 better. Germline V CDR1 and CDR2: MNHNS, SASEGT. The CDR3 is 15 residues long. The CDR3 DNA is TGTGCCAGCAGTGAAGCTCCGGGACACCAAGAGACCCAGTTCTTC. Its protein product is CASSEAPGHQETQFF.

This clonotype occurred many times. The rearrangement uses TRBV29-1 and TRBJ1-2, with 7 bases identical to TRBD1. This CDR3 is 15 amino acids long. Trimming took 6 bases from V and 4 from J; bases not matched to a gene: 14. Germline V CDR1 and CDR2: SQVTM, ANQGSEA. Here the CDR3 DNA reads TGCAGCGTCGACTTAGGGACAGTTGGGAGCTATGGCTACACCTTC. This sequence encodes CSVDLGTVGSYGYTF.

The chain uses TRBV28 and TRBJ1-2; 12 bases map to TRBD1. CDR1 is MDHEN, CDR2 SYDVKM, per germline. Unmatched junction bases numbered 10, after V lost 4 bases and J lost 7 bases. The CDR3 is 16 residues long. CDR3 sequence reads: CASSSPPGQGAGGYTF. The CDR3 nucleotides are TGTGCCAGCAGTTCCCCTCCGGGACAGGGGGCAGGTGGCTACACCTTC.

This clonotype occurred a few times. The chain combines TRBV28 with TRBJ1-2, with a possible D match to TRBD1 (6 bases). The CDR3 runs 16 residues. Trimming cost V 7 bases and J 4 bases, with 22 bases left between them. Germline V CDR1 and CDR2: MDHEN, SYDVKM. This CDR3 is CASIPSGIQGGYGYTF. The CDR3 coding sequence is TGTGCCAGCATCCCATCAGGGATTCAAGGGGGCTATGGCTACACCTTC.

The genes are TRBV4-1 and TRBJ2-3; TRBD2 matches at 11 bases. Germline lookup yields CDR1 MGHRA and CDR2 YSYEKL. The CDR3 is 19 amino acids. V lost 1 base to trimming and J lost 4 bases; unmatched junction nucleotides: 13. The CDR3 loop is CASSQGRMTSGIEADTQYF. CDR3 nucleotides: TGCGCCAGCAGCCAAGGACGCATGACTAGCGGGATTGAAGCAGATACGCAGTATTTT.

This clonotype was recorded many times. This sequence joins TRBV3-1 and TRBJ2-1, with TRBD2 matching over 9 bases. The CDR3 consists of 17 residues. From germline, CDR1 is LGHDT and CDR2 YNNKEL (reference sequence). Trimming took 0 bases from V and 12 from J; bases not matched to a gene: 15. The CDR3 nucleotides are TGTGCCAGCAGCCAAGAAAGGGTTAGCGGGAGAACTAGTAGGCAGTTCTTC. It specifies CASSQERVSGRTSRQFF.

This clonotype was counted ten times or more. CDR3 residues: CASSLTSGTTDTQYF. The CDR3 DNA is TGTGCCAGCAGTTTGACTAGCGGGACCACAGATACGCAGTATTTT. This rearrangement joins TRBV27 to TRBJ2-3; the match to TRBD2 covers 11 bases. The CDR3 totals 15 residues. The J segment lost 2 bases and the V segment lost 3 bases, leaving 1 base of the junction unmatched. The V gene's germline CDR1 is MNHEY and CDR2 SMNVEV (reference sequence).

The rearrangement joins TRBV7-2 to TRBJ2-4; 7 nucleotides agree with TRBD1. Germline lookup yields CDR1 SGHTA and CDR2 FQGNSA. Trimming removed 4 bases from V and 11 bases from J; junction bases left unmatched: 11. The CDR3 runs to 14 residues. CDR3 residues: CASSSPEGGPLQYF. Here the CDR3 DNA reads TGTGCCAGCAGCTCCCCCGAAGGGGGCCCCCTTCAGTACTTC. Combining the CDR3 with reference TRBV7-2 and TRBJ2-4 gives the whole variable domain GAGVSQSPSNKVTEKGKDVELRCDPISGHTALYWYRQSLGQGLEFLIYFQGNSAPDKSGLPSDRFSAERTGGSVSTLTIQRTQQEDSAVYLCASSSPEGGPLQYFGAGTRLSVL.

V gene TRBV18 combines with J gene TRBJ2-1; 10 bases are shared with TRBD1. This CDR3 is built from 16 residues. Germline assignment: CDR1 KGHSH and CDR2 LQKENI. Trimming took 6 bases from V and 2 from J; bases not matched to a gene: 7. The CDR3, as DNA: TGTGCCAGCTCCCCAAGGGACAGGGGCCCCTACAATGAGCAGTTCTTC. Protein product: CASSPRDRGPYNEQFF. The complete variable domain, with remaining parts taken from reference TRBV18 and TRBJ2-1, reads NAGVMQNPRHLVRRRGQEARLRCSPMKGHSHVYWYRQLPEEGLKFMVYLQKENIIDESGMPKERFSAEFPKEGPSILRIQQVVRGDSAAYFCASSPRDRGPYNEQFFGPGTRLTVL.

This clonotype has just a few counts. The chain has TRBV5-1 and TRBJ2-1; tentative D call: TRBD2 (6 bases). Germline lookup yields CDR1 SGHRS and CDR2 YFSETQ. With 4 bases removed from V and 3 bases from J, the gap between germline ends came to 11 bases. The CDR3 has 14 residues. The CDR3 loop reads CASSGRLFYNEQFF. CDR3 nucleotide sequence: TGCGCCAGCAGCGGGAGGCTCTTCTACAATGAGCAGTTCTTC.

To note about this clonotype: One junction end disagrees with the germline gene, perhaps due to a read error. CDR3 bases: TGTGCCAGCAGCTTAGCCCCCGGGGACAGTAGGGGGTATGGCCACACCTTC. Its translation: CASSLAPGDSRGYGHTF. The chain uses TRBV7-9 and TRBJ1-2; TRBD1 aligns across 7 bases. Germline V gene sequence: CDR1 SEHNR, CDR2 FQNEAQ (reference sequence). This CDR3 has 17 residues.

The CDR3, as DNA: TGTGCCATCAGCTACAGGGACGAGGGTGAAGCTTTCTTT. This codes for CAISYRDEGEAFF. This chain joins TRBV10-3 and TRBJ1-1; weak D call: TRBD1 (6 bases). The CDR3 runs 13 residues. Looked up from germline, CDR1 is ENHRY and CDR2 is SYGVKD. Trimming took 6 bases from V and 7 from J, leaving 15 bases between them.

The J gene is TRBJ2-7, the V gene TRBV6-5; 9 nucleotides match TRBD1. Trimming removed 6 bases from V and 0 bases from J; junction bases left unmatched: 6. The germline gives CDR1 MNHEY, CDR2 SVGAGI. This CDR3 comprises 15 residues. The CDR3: CASRKGQGLSYEQYF. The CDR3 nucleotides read TGTGCCAGCAGAAAGGGACAGGGTCTCTCCTACGAGCAGTACTTC.

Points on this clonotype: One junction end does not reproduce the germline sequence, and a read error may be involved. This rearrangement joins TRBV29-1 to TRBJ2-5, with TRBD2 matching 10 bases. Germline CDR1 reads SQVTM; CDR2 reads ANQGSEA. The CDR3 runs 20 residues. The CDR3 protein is CSAEDLGTSVWLWGQETQYF. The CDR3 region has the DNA TGCAGCGCTGAAGATCTAGGGACTAGCGTATGGCTATGGGGCCAAGAGACCCAGTACTTC.